The following is a T cell receptor (beta chain) sequence with its context. Its cognate antigen is unknown. V dropped 0 bases and J dropped 5; count of bases not matched to a gene: 3. This CDR3 has 15 residues. This entry is derived from a study of T cell repertoires in cytomegalovirus infection. Study overall: Through public TCR beta signatures, both CMV infection and matching HLA type were indicated.

Broader study findings: Identification of carriers of CMV plus the relevant HLA was performed using cumulative public TCR beta family frequency. Predominance within the ex vivo response was attributable to HLA-C-restricted CMV-specific TCR beta clonotypes.

MiXCR was run by TCRdb on the reads, yielding one entry per CDR3 protein. The sample comprises 740,000 or so distinct CDR3 sequences, 35% of which are singletons, and around 2.8% rests with the top ten. This TCR came from a human donor in good health (CMV status not recorded). Some clones in this sample may be carry-over from other donors' samples. Sequencing was carried out using PBMCs. The chain employs TRBV12-3 or TRBV12-4 and TRBJ2-7; 11 nucleotides line up with TRBD1. The CDR3 DNA follows: TGTGCCAGCAGTTTAGCGGGACAGGGGGACCACGAGCAGTACTTC. It is translated as CASSLAGQGDHEQYF.